The rows below give T cell receptor beta chains drawn from one sample of a study of OX40 agonist ivuxolimab in advanced cancers. Here immunoSEQ multiplex PCR was the method, and the copy in TCRdb shows in-frame clones only, minus some. The data show about 68,000 clones, roughly nine tenths seen once. The sample here was CD4+ or CD8+ T cells sorted from blood, taken in a trial of the OX40 agonist ivuxolimab. The receptor set was obtained from an adult with an advanced solid tumor such as melanoma, head and neck, liver or kidney cancer. CDR3s include the opening cysteine and the closing phenylalanine or tryptophan. Each record gives: V gene, D gene, clone size, J gene, CDR3 DNA, CDR3 protein. A D gene is named only where the DNA matches it firmly. Size tells how often a clone was seen (once, few, many) or the class of an expanded clone, and some rows leave it out.

V gene: TRBV27
D gene: NA
clone size: NA
J gene: TRBJ1-1
CDR3 DNA: TGTGCCAGCAGTTTCGAGGAACTGAACACTGAAGCTTTCTTT
CDR3 protein: CASSFEELNTEAFF

V gene: TRBV5-1
D gene: TRBD2
clone size: NA
J gene: TRBJ2-5
CDR3 DNA: TGCGCCAGCACCGGCCGACTAGCGGGAGATTCAGGAGAGACCCAGTACTTC
CDR3 protein: CASTGRLAGDSGETQYF

V gene: TRBV6-5
D gene: NA
clone size: NA
J gene: TRBJ1-5
CDR3 DNA: TGTGCCAGCAGTGAGGACGGCAATCAGCCCCAGCATTTT
CDR3 protein: CASSEDGNQPQHF

V gene: TRBV19
D gene: NA
clone size: NA
J gene: TRBJ2-1
CDR3 DNA: TGTGCCAGTAGTTTGGTGGTGGGGCTAGCATCCTACAATGAGCAGTTCTTC
CDR3 protein: CASSLVVGLASYNEQFF

V gene: TRBV7-2
D gene: NA
clone size: NA
J gene: TRBJ1-3
CDR3 DNA: TGTGCCAGCAGCACCGGGACCTTACCGGGGAACACCATATATTTT
CDR3 protein: CASSTGTLPGNTIYF

V gene: TRBV7-3
D gene: TRBD2
clone size: NA
J gene: TRBJ2-1
CDR3 DNA: TGTGCCAGCAGCCCTAGCGGGAGCTCCTACAATGAGCAGTTCTTC
CDR3 protein: CASSPSGSSYNEQFF

V gene: TRBV19
D gene: NA
clone size: NA
J gene: TRBJ1-1
CDR3 DNA: TGTGCCAGTAGTATAGCCTGGCAGGACACTGAAGCTTTCTTT
CDR3 protein: CASSIAWQDTEAFF

V gene: TRBV15
D gene: TRBD2
clone size: NA
J gene: TRBJ2-3
CDR3 DNA: TGTGCCACCAGCACACAGACTAGCAGACGCACAGATACGCAGTATTTT
CDR3 protein: CATSTQTSRRTDTQYF

V gene: TRBV19
D gene: TRBD2
clone size: NA
J gene: TRBJ2-7
CDR3 DNA: TGTGCCAGTAGCCCAACGAGCGGGAGGTCCGATCTACTACCTTACGAGCAGTACTTC
CDR3 protein: CASSPTSGRSDLLPYEQYF

V gene: TRBV27
D gene: NA
clone size: NA
J gene: TRBJ1-1
CDR3 DNA: TGTGCCAGCAGTTCTTCACTCCCGAACACTGAAGCTTTCTTT
CDR3 protein: CASSSSLPNTEAFF

V gene: TRBV28
D gene: NA
clone size: NA
J gene: TRBJ2-5
CDR3 DNA: TGTGCCAGCAGTTTATCCTGGGACCGACAAGAGACCCAGTACTTC
CDR3 protein: CASSLSWDRQETQYF

V gene: TRBV5-6
D gene: NA
clone size: NA
J gene: TRBJ1-6
CDR3 DNA: TGTGCCAGCAGCTCCCGAAATAATTCACCCCTCCACTTT
CDR3 protein: CASSSRNNSPLHF

V gene: TRBV25-1
D gene: NA
clone size: NA
J gene: TRBJ1-1
CDR3 DNA: TGTGCCAGCAGTGCCACCTCCAGGACTAACACTGAAGCTTTCTTT
CDR3 protein: CASSATSRTNTEAFF

V gene: TRBV5-1
D gene: NA
clone size: once
J gene: TRBJ2-6
CDR3 DNA: TGCGCCAGCAGCGAGTTGAGCTCTGGGGCCAACGTCCTGACTTTC
CDR3 protein: CASSELSSGANVLTF

V gene: TRBV10-3
D gene: NA
clone size: NA
J gene: TRBJ1-5
CDR3 DNA: TGTGCCATCAGTGAAGGACCTAATAGCAATCAGCCCCAGCATTTT
CDR3 protein: CAISEGPNSNQPQHF

V gene: TRBV6-1
D gene: NA
clone size: NA
J gene: TRBJ2-5
CDR3 DNA: TGTGCCAGCAGACCTACAGGGATCGCCCAAGAGACCCAGTACTTC
CDR3 protein: CASRPTGIAQETQYF

V gene: TRBV14
D gene: TRBD2
clone size: NA
J gene: TRBJ2-5
CDR3 DNA: TGTGCCAGCAGCCATGAACTAGCGGGAAATGTAAAGACCCAGTACTTC
CDR3 protein: CASSHELAGNVKTQYF

V gene: TRBV27
D gene: NA
clone size: NA
J gene: TRBJ2-7
CDR3 DNA: TGTGCCAGCAGTTTTCAGGGAGTGAGGAACGAGCAGTACTTC
CDR3 protein: CASSFQGVRNEQYF

V gene: TRBV6-5
D gene: NA
clone size: NA
J gene: TRBJ2-4
CDR3 DNA: TGTGCCAGCAGACCCACAGACTACAAAAACATTCAGTACTTC
CDR3 protein: CASRPTDYKNIQYF

V gene: TRBV11-3
D gene: NA
clone size: NA
J gene: TRBJ2-1
CDR3 DNA: TGTGCCAGCAGCTTAGACGGGATTATGGGGAATGAGCAGTTCTTC
CDR3 protein: CASSLDGIMGNEQFF

V gene: TRBV2
D gene: NA
clone size: few
J gene: TRBJ1-1
CDR3 DNA: TGTGCCAGCAGTGCGGGACAGAACACTGAAGCTTTCTTT
CDR3 protein: CASSAGQNTEAFF

V gene: TRBV10-3
D gene: NA
clone size: once
J gene: TRBJ2-2
CDR3 DNA: TGTGCCATCAGTGAGCCCCTCCGGGAGCTGTTTTTT
CDR3 protein: CAISEPLRELFF

V gene: TRBV5-4
D gene: TRBD1
clone size: NA
J gene: TRBJ1-6
CDR3 DNA: TGTGCCAGCAGCTTGGATCTCGACAGGGCTAATTCACCCCTCCACTTT
CDR3 protein: CASSLDLDRANSPLHF

V gene: TRBV19
D gene: NA
clone size: once
J gene: TRBJ1-4
CDR3 DNA: TGTGCCAGTAGCCTTAGAGGCCAGCTTAATGAAAAACTGTTTTTT
CDR3 protein: CASSLRGQLNEKLFF

V gene: TRBV7-9
D gene: NA
clone size: NA
J gene: TRBJ1-5
CDR3 DNA: TGTGCCAGCAGCTCTAGACAGAGCAATCAGCCCCAGCATTTT
CDR3 protein: CASSSRQSNQPQHF

V gene: TRBV18
D gene: NA
clone size: NA
J gene: TRBJ2-7
CDR3 DNA: TGTGCCAGCTCAGGGAAGAGTTACGAGCAGTACTTC
CDR3 protein: CASSGKSYEQYF

V gene: TRBV18
D gene: NA
clone size: NA
J gene: TRBJ2-2
CDR3 DNA: TGTGCCAGCTCACCGGGGGTGAACACCGGGGAGCTGTTTTTT
CDR3 protein: CASSPGVNTGELFF

V gene: TRBV5-1
D gene: TRBD2
clone size: NA
J gene: TRBJ2-7
CDR3 DNA: TGCGCCAGCAGCTTCTTGGCTAGCGGGAGCTACGAGCAGTACTTC
CDR3 protein: CASSFLASGSYEQYF

V gene: TRBV5-1
D gene: NA
clone size: NA
J gene: TRBJ2-3
CDR3 DNA: TGCGCCAGCAGCTCTACCCCTGGCACAGATACGCAGTATTTT
CDR3 protein: CASSSTPGTDTQYF

V gene: TRBV18
D gene: TRBD1
clone size: few
J gene: TRBJ2-5
CDR3 DNA: TGTGCCAGCTCACCTCTTCCCGGGACAGGTCTTCAAGAGACCCAGTACTTC
CDR3 protein: CASSPLPGTGLQETQYF

V gene: TRBV5-5
D gene: NA
clone size: NA
J gene: TRBJ2-1
CDR3 DNA: TGTGCCAGCAGCAGGGCCGGGATGGCCAGTGGGGATGAGCAGTTCTTC
CDR3 protein: CASSRAGMASGDEQFF

V gene: TRBV29-1
D gene: NA
clone size: NA
J gene: TRBJ2-1
CDR3 DNA: TGCAGCGTTGGAACCCTCGGGAATGATGAGCAGTTCTTC
CDR3 protein: CSVGTLGNDEQFF

V gene: TRBV6-5
D gene: TRBD2
clone size: NA
J gene: TRBJ2-7
CDR3 DNA: TGTGCCAGCAGTTACTTGGGACTAGCGGGGAGCTACGAGCAGTACTTC
CDR3 protein: CASSYLGLAGSYEQYF

V gene: TRBV6-5
D gene: NA
clone size: NA
J gene: TRBJ1-3
CDR3 DNA: TGTGCCAGCAGTGTGGGGTCGGCTGGAAACACCATATATTTT
CDR3 protein: CASSVGSAGNTIYF

V gene: TRBV5-1
D gene: TRBD2
clone size: NA
J gene: TRBJ2-1
CDR3 DNA: TGCGCCAGCAGAGTGGGACTAGCGGGACCTCGAGGCTCCTACAATGAGCAGTTCTTC
CDR3 protein: CASRVGLAGPRGSYNEQFF

V gene: TRBV7-6
D gene: NA
clone size: once
J gene: TRBJ2-7
CDR3 DNA: TGTGCCAGCAGCTTGGACTCGACAGCACCTGGGGAGCAGTACTTC
CDR3 protein: CASSLDSTAPGEQYF

V gene: TRBV18
D gene: NA
clone size: NA
J gene: TRBJ2-2
CDR3 DNA: TGTGCCAGCTCACCACAGCAGGGCACCGGGGAGCTGTTTTTT
CDR3 protein: CASSPQQGTGELFF

V gene: TRBV7-2
D gene: NA
clone size: NA
J gene: TRBJ2-1
CDR3 DNA: TGTGCCAGCAGCTTAGTTGCGCGGGTAACCTACAATGAGCAGTTCTTC
CDR3 protein: CASSLVARVTYNEQFF

V gene: TRBV7-3
D gene: TRBD2
clone size: NA
J gene: TRBJ2-1
CDR3 DNA: TGTGCCAGCAGCTCGAGCGGGAGACCCTACAATGAGCAGTTCTTC
CDR3 protein: CASSSSGRPYNEQFF

V gene: TRBV27
D gene: NA
clone size: NA
J gene: TRBJ1-6
CDR3 DNA: TGTGCCAGCAGTTTTTCTGGCATGGGGAACTCACCCCTCCACTTT
CDR3 protein: CASSFSGMGNSPLHF

V gene: TRBV13
D gene: TRBD1
clone size: NA
J gene: TRBJ2-1
CDR3 DNA: TGTGCCAGCAGCCCCCAACAGGACAGGGGGAGCTACAATGAGCAGTTCTTC
CDR3 protein: CASSPQQDRGSYNEQFF

V gene: TRBV29-1
D gene: TRBD2
clone size: NA
J gene: TRBJ2-6
CDR3 DNA: TGCGGCGTTGCGGGGGTTGGGGCCAACGTCCTGACTTTC
CDR3 protein: CGVAGVGANVLTF

V gene: TRBV5-1
D gene: NA
clone size: NA
J gene: TRBJ2-7
CDR3 DNA: TGCGCCAGCAGCTTAAGTGCAAATGGTGGCCAAATGAGCTACGAGCAGTACTTC
CDR3 protein: CASSLSANGGQMSYEQYF

V gene: TRBV19
D gene: TRBD1
clone size: few
J gene: TRBJ1-5
CDR3 DNA: TGTGCCAGTATGGGGACAGGGGGCGGCAATCAGCCCCAGCATTTT
CDR3 protein: CASMGTGGGNQPQHF

V gene: TRBV6-5
D gene: TRBD1
clone size: NA
J gene: TRBJ1-3
CDR3 DNA: TGTGCCAGCAGTGCCAGGGGGAACACCATATATTTT
CDR3 protein: CASSARGNTIYF

V gene: TRBV5-1
D gene: TRBD1
clone size: NA
J gene: TRBJ2-7
CDR3 DNA: TGCGCCAGCAGCGGAGGACAGGGCGGCGAGCAGTACTTC
CDR3 protein: CASSGGQGGEQYF

V gene: TRBV6-5
D gene: TRBD1
clone size: NA
J gene: TRBJ2-5
CDR3 DNA: TGTGCCAGCAGTTACACTCAGGGGGCGGGGGAGACCCAGTACTTC
CDR3 protein: CASSYTQGAGETQYF

V gene: TRBV5-1
D gene: NA
clone size: NA
J gene: TRBJ2-5
CDR3 DNA: TGCGCCAGCAGTAGGGACTTCCAAGAGACCCAGTACTTC
CDR3 protein: CASSRDFQETQYF